One sample yielded the 30 T cell receptor beta chains listed below, sequenced in a study of shared clonotypes between healthy human individuals (dated by TCRdb to the early 2020s). The library was produced with the immunoSEQ multiplex PCR assay. TCRdb's version of the immuneACCESS table is confined to in-frame rearrangements and falls short of the full clone set. An unresolved V gene accounts for under half of the shortfall where checked; the remainder is of unknown origin. Recorded for this sample are 2 million to 2.5 million clones; approximately 95% of them occurred a single time. The ten largest clones capture 0.39% of the sample. The sample taken for sequencing was naive CD4+ T cells from PBMCs. In light of the paper, this sample's cell subset or site label describes: CD45RA+ positively selected. The receptors were sampled from a man between 18 and 35 years old in good health. Some clones in this sample may be carry-over from other donors' samples.

This chain connects TRBV6-1 to TRBJ1-2; a weak D match, TRBD1 (5 bases). V was shortened by 1 base and J by 5 bases, with 17 bases between the two germline ends. The germline gives CDR1 MNHNS, CDR2 SASEGT. The CDR3 loop spans 16 amino acids. CDR3 coding DNA: TGTGCCAGCAGTGAAGTGGGGACCCCTCGAGGGTATGGCTACACCTTC. Translating it yields CASSEVGTPRGYGYTF.

The rearrangement uses TRBV11-1 and TRBJ2-3, with TRBD2 as a possible D gene (5 bases). The CDR3 runs 13 residues. Germline values: CDR1 SGHAT, CDR2 FQDESV (reference sequence). V was clipped by 7 bases and J by 4 bases, with 12 bases between them. For the CDR3, the DNA is TGTGCCAGCACCCAGAGGGTGGCAGATACGCAGTATTTT. Amino acid sequence: CASTQRVADTQYF.

The rearrangement uses TRBV10-3 and TRBJ1-2, with TRBD1 matching over 10 bases. The CDR3 loop spans 15 amino acids. V shed 4 bases, J shed 5 bases, and the junction held 7 bases outside the gene matches. Per germline, CDR1 ENHRY and CDR2 SYGVKD. The chain's CDR3 is CAISGRDRGAYGYTF. DNA of the CDR3: TGTGCCATCAGTGGTCGGGACAGGGGAGCGTATGGCTACACCTTC.

This chain uses TRBV6-5 with TRBJ2-3; TRBD1 matches at 8 bases. Unmatched junction bases numbered 5, after V lost 5 bases and J lost 4 bases. The CDR3 has 14 residues. CDR1 is MNHEY, CDR2 SVGAGI, per germline. The CDR3 region is CASSTGGSPDTQYF. For the CDR3, the DNA is TGTGCCAGCAGTACAGGGGGTTCTCCAGATACGCAGTATTTT.

The J gene is TRBJ1-5, the V gene TRBV30; 7 positions agree with TRBD1. The J segment lost 2 bases and the V segment lost 5 bases, leaving 6 bases of the junction unmatched. This CDR3 region has 14 residues. CDR1 and CDR2 (germline): GTSNPN, SVGIG (reference sequence). CDR3 coding DNA: TGTGCCTGGTCGAGGGGGCTCCGCAATCAGCCCCAGCATTTT. It codes for CAWSRGLRNQPQHF.

The V and J genes are TRBV14 and TRBJ2-3; D call uncertain. Between the trimmed V and J ends, which lost 5 bases and 6 bases, there was a span of 12 bases. Germline values: CDR1 SGHDN, CDR2 FVKESK. The CDR3 consists of 13 residues. CDR3 nucleotide sequence: TGTGCCAGCAGCGGACCAACGTGGGATACGCAGTATTTT. It codes for CASSGPTWDTQYF.

The V call is TRBV5-1, the J call TRBJ2-1; a possible D gene is TRBD1 (6 bases). The CDR3 runs to 14 residues. V was pared by 7 bases and J by 0 bases, with 11 bases between. CDR1 is SGHRS and CDR2 is YFSETQ in the germline V gene. The CDR3 spells CASSGTLSYNEQFF. CDR3 DNA: TGCGCCAGCTCCGGGACACTCTCCTACAATGAGCAGTTCTTC.

As concerns this clone: The same CDR3 arises from other DNA sequences in this sample as well. This chain uses TRBV20-1 with TRBJ2-7; the D is unclear. CDR3 length: 11 amino acids. Germline CDR1 is DFQATT and CDR2 is SNEGSKA (reference sequence). Deletions cut 1 base from V and 2 bases from J, with 3 bases between. The CDR3 protein is CSARGAYEQYF. The CDR3 DNA sequence: TGCAGTGCTAGAGGAGCCTACGAGCAGTACTTC.

This clone was picked up one time. The rearrangement links TRBV4-2 to TRBJ2-7; TRBD2 is a possible D gene (5 bases). Trimming stripped 0 bases from V and 0 bases from J, with 15 bases between. In germline, CDR1 is LGHNA, CDR2 YNFKEQ. CDR3 length: 17 amino acids. The CDR3 loop reads CASSQDQSSAVSYEQYF. As DNA, the CDR3 is TGTGCCAGCAGCCAAGATCAGAGTAGCGCCGTCTCCTACGAGCAGTACTTC.

This clone came up once. The chain is built from TRBV30 and TRBJ1-2; TRBD1 might be the D (5 bases). This CDR3 contains 14 residues. V was clipped by 2 bases and J by 7 bases, with 17 bases between them. Germline V gives CDR1 GTSNPN, CDR2 SVGIG (reference sequence). The CDR3 DNA reads TGTGCCTGGAGTCATATTCAGGGATTGATTGGCTACACCTTC. Amino acids: CAWSHIQGLIGYTF.

This chain uses TRBV30 with TRBJ1-1; the D is unclear. The CDR3 has 17 residues. The germline gives CDR1 GTSNPN, CDR2 SVGIG (reference sequence). Trimming removed 1 base at V and 0 bases at J, with 18 bases between. The CDR3 loop reads CAWSEMGWATLNTEAFF. CDR3 nucleotide sequence: TGTGCCTGGAGTGAGATGGGCTGGGCAACTTTGAACACTGAAGCTTTCTTT. Full variable domain (missing parts from reference TRBV30 and TRBJ1-1): SQTIHQWPATLVQPVGSPLSLECTVEGTSNPNLYWYRQAAGRGLQLLFYSVGIGQISSEVPQNLSASRPQDRQFILSSKKLLLSDSGFYLCAWSEMGWATLNTEAFFGQGTRLTVV.

The chain is built from TRBV18 and TRBJ2-7, with D possibly being TRBD2 (5 bases). The ends were cut back, 0 bases at V and 6 bases at J, with 12 bases in the middle. The CDR3 covers 14 residues. Looked up from germline, CDR1 is KGHSH and CDR2 is LQKENI. CDR3 amino acids: CASSPPPGFGEQYF. The CDR3 nucleotides read TGTGCCAGCTCACCACCGCCGGGGTTTGGCGAGCAGTACTTC.

The chain carries TRBV11-1 and TRBJ2-1; D is undetermined. This CDR3 is built from 14 residues. Trimming stripped 5 bases from V and 2 bases from J, with 10 bases between. Per germline, CDR1 SGHAT and CDR2 FQDESV (reference sequence). CDR3 residues: CASSDRVAYNEQFF. CDR3 nucleotide sequence: TGTGCCAGCAGCGACCGGGTTGCCTACAATGAGCAGTTCTTC. Full variable domain (missing parts from reference TRBV11-1 and TRBJ2-1): EAEVAQSPRYKITEKSQAVAFWCDPISGHATLYWYRQILGQGPELLVQFQDESVVDDSQLPKDRFSAERLKGVDSTLKIQPAELGDSAMYLCASSDRVAYNEQFFGPGTRLTVL.

V is TRBV2 and J is TRBJ2-7; D is perhaps TRBD2 (7 bases). The length of the CDR3 is 14 residues. V dropped 7 bases and J dropped 3 bases, with 16 bases sitting between them. Germline V gene lookup returns CDR1 SNHLY and CDR2 FYNNEI. The CDR3 loop is CASIKGGAYYEQYF. In nucleotides, the CDR3 is TGTGCCAGCATCAAAGGGGGGGCTTACTACGAGCAGTACTTC.

The chain combines TRBV30 with TRBJ2-3; 11 bases align to TRBD1. CDR1 GTSNPN and CDR2 SVGIG come from the germline V gene (reference sequence). The junction had 13 bases not matched to a gene; V was cut back by 2 bases and J by 0 bases. This CDR3 is 19 amino acids long. CDR3 residues: CAWSIVPGQGVHSTDTQYF. The CDR3 nucleotides are TGTGCCTGGAGTATAGTCCCGGGACAGGGGGTGCATAGCACAGATACGCAGTATTTT.

This clone was recorded once. V is TRBV18 and J is TRBJ2-1, with TRBD2 as a possible D gene (6 bases). Germline V gene sequence: CDR1 KGHSH, CDR2 LQKENI. V was cut by 2 bases and J by 4 bases, with 18 bases left in between. This CDR3 has 17 amino acids. DNA for the CDR3: TGTGCCAGCTCACCAGTGGCAGTCCTGGGGGGTTACAATGAGCAGTTCTTC. This gives the protein CASSPVAVLGGYNEQFF.

The chain combines TRBV5-1 with TRBJ2-7, with 8 bases identical to TRBD2. CDR3 length: 16 residues. V lost 0 bases to trimming and J lost 3 bases; unmatched junction nucleotides: 8. Germline V CDR1 and CDR2: SGHRS, YFSETQ. DNA of the CDR3: TGCGCCAGCAGCTTGGCCCCAGGGGCGGGAGGCTACGAGCAGTACTTC. Translated: CASSLAPGAGGYEQYF.

The DNA of the CDR3 is TGCGCCAGTTTCCCCGGTTCCTCCCGCACCGGGGAGCTGTTTTTT. It is translated as CASFPGSSRTGELFF. V and J are TRBV10-2 and TRBJ2-2; D remains unclear. Germline loops: CDR1 WSHSY, CDR2 SAAADI. This CDR3 region has 15 residues. With 9 bases removed from V and 4 bases from J, the gap between germline ends came to 18 bases.

This clone came up once. J is TRBJ2-4 and V is TRBV5-8; the D call may be TRBD1 or TRBD2 (6 bases each). The V gene lost 3 bases and the J gene lost 0 bases, with 13 bases spanning the gap. Looked up from germline, CDR1 is SGHTS and CDR2 is YDEGEE. CDR3 length: 16 amino acids. CDR3 protein: CASSSGDTIAKNIQYF. CDR3 DNA: TGTGCCAGCAGCTCGGGGGACACCATAGCCAAAAACATTCAGTACTTC.

The CDR3 DNA follows: TGTGCCAGCAGCCAGCTGGGACCCGGTCCTGGAAACACCATATATTTT. Residues: CASSQLGPGPGNTIYF. The chain has TRBV4-2 and TRBJ1-3, with D possibly matching TRBD1 (5 bases). V lost 3 bases and J lost 2, with 14 bases in between. CDR3 size: 16 residues. Germline V lookup: CDR1 LGHNA, CDR2 YNFKEQ.

The gene calls are TRBV5-1 and TRBJ2-3; TRBD1 aligns across 8 bases. This CDR3 is built from 15 residues. The trim removed 3 bases at V and 3 bases at J, leaving 6 bases unmatched. Germline V gene lookup returns CDR1 SGHRS and CDR2 YFSETQ. CDR3 amino acids: CASSSADRGTDTQYF. Written as DNA, the CDR3 is TGCGCCAGCAGCTCCGCCGACAGGGGAACAGATACGCAGTATTTT.

The rearrangement uses TRBV28 and TRBJ2-7, with TRBD1 matching over 7 bases. Per germline, CDR1 MDHEN and CDR2 SYDVKM. V shed 6 bases and J 2 bases; nucleotides not matched to a gene: 4. This CDR3 is 13 amino acids long. CDR3 sequence reads: CASRIGQAYEQYF. In nucleotides, the CDR3 is TGTGCCAGCAGAATAGGACAGGCCTACGAGCAGTACTTC.

V is TRBV5-1 and J is TRBJ2-2, with D unresolved. The CDR3 is 15 amino acids. Per the germline V gene, CDR1 is SGHRS and CDR2 is YFSETQ. Trimming left V 1 base short and J 6 bases short, with 13 bases between. CDR3 nucleotides: TGCGCCAGCAGCTTGACTCCCGGTGACGCCGGGGAGCTGTTTTTT. It is translated as CASSLTPGDAGELFF.

To note about this clone: The same CDR3 is also encoded by other DNA sequences in this sample. The chain employs TRBV2 and TRBJ2-1; D unclear. V was cut by 1 base and J by 0 bases, with 7 bases left in between. Germline V gene data show CDR1 as SNHLY and CDR2 as FYNNEI. The CDR3 extends over 15 amino acids. Here the CDR3 DNA reads TGTGCCAGCAGTGAAGGCGGCTCCTCCTACAATGAGCAGTTCTTC. Encoded protein: CASSEGGSSYNEQFF.

CDR3 residues: CATSRVPGGRTAEQYF. CDR3 bases: TGTGCCACCAGCAGAGTCCCCGGTGGGAGAACCGCCGAGCAGTACTTC. The rearrangement uses TRBV15 and TRBJ2-7, with D perhaps TRBD2 (5 bases). Trimming took off 1 base at V and 6 bases at J, with 19 bases between the two ends. The germline gives CDR1 LNHNV, CDR2 YYDKDF (reference sequence). The CDR3 is 16 residues long.

The chain uses TRBV5-1 and TRBJ2-3; 9 bases are shared with TRBD2. This CDR3 region has 14 residues. With V trimmed by 6 bases and J by 0 bases, 2 bases remained unmatched. Germline CDR1 SGHRS, CDR2 YFSETQ. CDR3 coding DNA: TGCGCCAGCAAGCGGGGGGCTAGCACAGATACGCAGTATTTT. Translation gives CASKRGASTDTQYF.

The rearrangement links TRBV10-3 to TRBJ2-3; the match to TRBD2 covers 7 bases. J lost 3 bases, V lost 3 bases, and 3 bases had no gene match. This CDR3 region has 14 residues. Looked up from germline, CDR1 is ENHRY and CDR2 is SYGVKD. The CDR3 nucleotides read TGTGCCATCAGTGACCCAGCGGGGACAGATACGCAGTATTTT. Amino acids: CAISDPAGTDTQYF.

This chain uses TRBV7-9 with TRBJ2-7; 7 positions agree with TRBD1. CDR1 and CDR2 (germline): SEHNR, FQNEAQ (reference sequence). The CDR3 is 15 amino acids. V dropped 3 bases and J dropped 1; count of bases not matched to a gene: 6. As DNA, the CDR3 is TGTGCCAGCAGCTTCCGACAGGGCCTTTCCTACGAGCAGTACTTC. This translates into CASSFRQGLSYEQYF.

The rearrangement links TRBV18 to TRBJ1-4; the match to TRBD1 covers 7 bases. Germline V gene lookup returns CDR1 KGHSH and CDR2 LQKENI. V was clipped by 5 bases and J by 2 bases; unmatched bases: 5. The CDR3 is made up of 15 amino acids. DNA of the CDR3: TGTGCCAGCTCAGCACAGGGGTCGACTAATGAAAAACTGTTTTTT. Its translation: CASSAQGSTNEKLFF.

This chain links TRBV4-3 with TRBJ2-7; D might be TRBD1 (5 bases). Trimming shortened V by 0 bases and J by 2 bases, and 14 bases separated the two germline ends. Germline V gene lookup returns CDR1 LGHNA and CDR2 YSLEER. The CDR3 totals 16 residues. For the CDR3, the DNA is TGCGCCAGCAGCCAAGATTATTTTTCAGGGACCTACGAGCAGTACTTC. Residues: CASSQDYFSGTYEQYF.